The entry that follows covers one TCR beta chain sequence. Antigen specificity is unknown. The DNA input per sorted-subset replicate PCR was 150 to 200 ng, corresponding to some 30,000 T cell genomes. The table came from immunoSEQ multiplex PCR; TCRdb's copy has only in-frame clones and leaves some out. In the table there are some 2 million clones, about 95% of which are singletons. The source of the sample is a study of shared clonotypes between healthy human individuals. Study-wide results and caveats: Larger estimated richness was generally seen in naive subsets than in memory subsets. Depth was large, yet rarefaction showed that sorted-subset sequencing was incomplete.

CD45RO-negative, CCR7-positively selected cells formed the naive CD8 fraction, excluding terminally differentiated effector memory CD45RA+ cells. This CDR3 spans 14 amino acids. V was cut by 0 bases and J by 10 bases, with 14 bases left in between. Germline CDR1 LNHNV, CDR2 YYDKDF (reference sequence). Sequenced input: naive CD8+ T cells sorted from blood. This TCR came from a man in his late teens or twenties in good health. This rearrangement joins TRBV15 to TRBJ2-3, with D perhaps TRBD2 (5 bases). CDR3 region: CATSRDHAAGPQYF. The CDR3 bases are TGTGCCACCAGCAGAGATCACGCGGCGGGCCCGCAGTATTTT.